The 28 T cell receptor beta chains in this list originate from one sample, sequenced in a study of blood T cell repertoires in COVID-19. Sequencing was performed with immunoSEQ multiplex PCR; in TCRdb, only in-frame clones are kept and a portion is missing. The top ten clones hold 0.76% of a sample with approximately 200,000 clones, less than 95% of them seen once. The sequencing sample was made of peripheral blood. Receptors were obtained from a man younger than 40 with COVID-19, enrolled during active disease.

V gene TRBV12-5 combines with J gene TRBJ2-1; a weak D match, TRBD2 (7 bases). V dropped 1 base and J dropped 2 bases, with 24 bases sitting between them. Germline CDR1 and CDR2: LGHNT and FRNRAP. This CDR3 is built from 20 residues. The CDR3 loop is CASGLARDLGGGGPYNEQFF. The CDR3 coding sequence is TGTGCTAGTGGTTTGGCCCGGGACCTGGGAGGGGGGGGCCCCTACAATGAGCAGTTCTTC.

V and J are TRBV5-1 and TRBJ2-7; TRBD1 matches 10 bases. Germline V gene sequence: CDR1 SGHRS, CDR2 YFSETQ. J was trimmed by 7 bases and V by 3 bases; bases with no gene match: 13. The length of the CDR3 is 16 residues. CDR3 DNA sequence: TGCGCCAGCAGCTCTTCCGGGACAGGGGCCTTTGGGGAGCAGTACTTC. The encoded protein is CASSSSGTGAFGEQYF.

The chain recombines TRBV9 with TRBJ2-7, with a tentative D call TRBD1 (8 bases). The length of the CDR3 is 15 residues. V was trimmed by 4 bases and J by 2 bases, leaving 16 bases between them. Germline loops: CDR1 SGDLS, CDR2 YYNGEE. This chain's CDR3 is CASSPGGTGPYEQYF. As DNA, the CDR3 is TGTGCCAGCAGCCCCGGGGGGACAGGACCCTACGAGCAGTACTTC.

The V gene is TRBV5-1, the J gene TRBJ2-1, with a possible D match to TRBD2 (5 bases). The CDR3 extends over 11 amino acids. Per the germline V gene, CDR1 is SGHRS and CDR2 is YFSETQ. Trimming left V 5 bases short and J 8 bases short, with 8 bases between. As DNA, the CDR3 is TGCGCCAGCAGTGCGGGCTATGAGCAGTTCTTC. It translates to CASSAGYEQFF.

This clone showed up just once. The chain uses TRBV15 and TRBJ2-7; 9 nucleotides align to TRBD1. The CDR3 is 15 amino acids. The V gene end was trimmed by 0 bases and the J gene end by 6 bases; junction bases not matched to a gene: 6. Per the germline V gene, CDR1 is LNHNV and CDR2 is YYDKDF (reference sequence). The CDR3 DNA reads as TGTGCCACCAGCAGAGAGTGGGACAGGGAGGGCGAGCAGTACTTC. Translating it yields CATSREWDREGEQYF. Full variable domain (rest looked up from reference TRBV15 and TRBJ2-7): DAMVIQNPRYQVTQFGKPVTLSCSQTLNHNVMYWYQQKSSQAPKLLFHYYDKDFNNEADTPDNFQSRRPNTSFCFLDIRSPGLGDTAMYLCATSREWDREGEQYFGPGTRLTVT.

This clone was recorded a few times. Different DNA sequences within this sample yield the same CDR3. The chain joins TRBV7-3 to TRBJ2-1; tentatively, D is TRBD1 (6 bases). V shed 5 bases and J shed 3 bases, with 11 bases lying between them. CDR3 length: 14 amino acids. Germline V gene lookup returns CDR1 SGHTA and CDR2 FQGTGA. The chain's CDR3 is CASSPRTDYNEQFF. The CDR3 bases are TGTGCCAGCAGCCCACGGACAGACTACAATGAGCAGTTCTTC. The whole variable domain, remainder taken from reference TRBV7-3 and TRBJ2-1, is GAGVSQTPSNKVTEKGKYVELRCDPISGHTALYWYRQSLGQGPEFLIYFQGTGAADDSGLPNDRFFAVRPEGSVSTLKIQRTERGDSAVYLCASSPRTDYNEQFFGPGTRLTVL.

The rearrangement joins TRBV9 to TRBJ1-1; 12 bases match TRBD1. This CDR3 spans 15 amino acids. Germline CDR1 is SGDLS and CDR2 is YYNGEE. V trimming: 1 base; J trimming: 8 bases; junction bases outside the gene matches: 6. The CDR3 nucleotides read TGTGCCAGCAGCGTACCGGGACAGGGGGCGTCCGAAGCTTTCTTT. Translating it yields CASSVPGQGASEAFF. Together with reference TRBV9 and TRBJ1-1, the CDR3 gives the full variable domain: DSGVTQTPKHLITATGQRVTLRCSPRSGDLSVYWYQQSLDQGLQFLIQYYNGEERAKGNILERFSAQQFPDLHSELNLSSLELGDSALYFCASSVPGQGASEAFFGQGTRLTVV.

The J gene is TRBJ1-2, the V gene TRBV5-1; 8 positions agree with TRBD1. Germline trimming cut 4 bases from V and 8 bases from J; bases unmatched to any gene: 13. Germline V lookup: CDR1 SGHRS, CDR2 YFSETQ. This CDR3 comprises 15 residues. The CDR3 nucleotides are TGCGCCAGCAGCCCTGGACAGGGCGCTATCTGGGGCTACACCTTC. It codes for CASSPGQGAIWGYTF. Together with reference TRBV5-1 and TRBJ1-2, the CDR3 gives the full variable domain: KAGVTQTPRYLIKTRGQQVTLSCSPISGHRSVSWYQQTPGQGLQFLFEYFSETQRNKGNFPGRFSGRQFSNSRSEMNVSTLELGDSALYLCASSPGQGAIWGYTFGSGTRLTVV.

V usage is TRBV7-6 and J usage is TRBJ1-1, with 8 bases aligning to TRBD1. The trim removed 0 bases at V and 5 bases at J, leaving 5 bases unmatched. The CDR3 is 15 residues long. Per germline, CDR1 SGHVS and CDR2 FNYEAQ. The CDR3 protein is CASSLAQTGETEAFF. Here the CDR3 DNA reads TGTGCCAGCAGCTTAGCCCAGACAGGGGAGACTGAAGCTTTCTTT.

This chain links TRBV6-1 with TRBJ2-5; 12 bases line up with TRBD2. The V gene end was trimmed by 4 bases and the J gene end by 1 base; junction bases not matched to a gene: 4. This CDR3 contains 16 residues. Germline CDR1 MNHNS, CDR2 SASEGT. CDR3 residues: CASSGTSGAPQETQYF. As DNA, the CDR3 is TGTGCCAGCAGTGGGACTAGCGGGGCTCCCCAAGAGACCCAGTACTTC.

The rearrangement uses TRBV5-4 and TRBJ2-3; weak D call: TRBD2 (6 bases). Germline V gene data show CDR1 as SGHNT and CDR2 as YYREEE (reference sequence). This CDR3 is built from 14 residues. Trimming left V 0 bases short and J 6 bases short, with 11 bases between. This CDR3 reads CASSLGLGTDTQYF. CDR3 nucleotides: TGTGCCAGCAGCTTGGGACTAGGGACGGATACGCAGTATTTT.

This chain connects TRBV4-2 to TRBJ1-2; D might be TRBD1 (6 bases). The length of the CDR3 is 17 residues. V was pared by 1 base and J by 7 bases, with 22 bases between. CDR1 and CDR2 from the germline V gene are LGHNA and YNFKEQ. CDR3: CASSQALDSGRGSGYTF. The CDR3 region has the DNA TGTGCCAGCAGCCAAGCGCTGGACAGCGGTAGAGGAAGTGGCTACACCTTC.

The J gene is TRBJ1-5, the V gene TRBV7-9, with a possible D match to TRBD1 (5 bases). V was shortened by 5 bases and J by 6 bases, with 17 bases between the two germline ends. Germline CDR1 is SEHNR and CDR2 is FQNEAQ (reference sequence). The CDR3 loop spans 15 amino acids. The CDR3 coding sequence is TGTGCCAGCAGCGATAGCGCTACCGGGGGTCAGCCCCAGCATTTT. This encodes CASSDSATGGQPQHF.

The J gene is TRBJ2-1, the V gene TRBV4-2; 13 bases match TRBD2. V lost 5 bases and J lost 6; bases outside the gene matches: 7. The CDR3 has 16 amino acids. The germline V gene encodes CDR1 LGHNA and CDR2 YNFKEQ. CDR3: CASSDGLAGASNEQFF. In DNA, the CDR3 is TGTGCCAGCAGCGACGGACTAGCGGGGGCCTCCAATGAGCAGTTCTTC.

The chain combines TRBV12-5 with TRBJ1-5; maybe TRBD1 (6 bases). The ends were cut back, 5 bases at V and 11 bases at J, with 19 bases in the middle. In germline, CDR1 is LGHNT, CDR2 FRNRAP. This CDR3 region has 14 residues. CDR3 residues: CASGPPAGGLAQHF. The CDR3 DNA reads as TGTGCTAGTGGTCCCCCAGCGGGGGGCCTAGCCCAGCATTTT.

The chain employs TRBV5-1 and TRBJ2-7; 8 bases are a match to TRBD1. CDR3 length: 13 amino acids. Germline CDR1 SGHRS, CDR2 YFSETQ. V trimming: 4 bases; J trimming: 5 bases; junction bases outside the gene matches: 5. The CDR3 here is CASSVDRVNEQYF. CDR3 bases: TGCGCCAGCAGCGTGGACAGGGTAAACGAGCAGTACTTC.

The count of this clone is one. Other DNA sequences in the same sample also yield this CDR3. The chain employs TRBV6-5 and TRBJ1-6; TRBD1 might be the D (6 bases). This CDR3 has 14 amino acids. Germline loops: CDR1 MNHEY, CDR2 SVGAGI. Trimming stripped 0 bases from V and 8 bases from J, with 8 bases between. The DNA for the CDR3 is TGTGCCAGCAGTTACTCGGACAGAGATTCACCCCTCCACTTT. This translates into CASSYSDRDSPLHF.

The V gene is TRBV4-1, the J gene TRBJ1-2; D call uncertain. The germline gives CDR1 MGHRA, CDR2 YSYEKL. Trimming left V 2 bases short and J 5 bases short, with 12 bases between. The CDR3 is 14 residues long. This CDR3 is CASSQPGSEYGYTF. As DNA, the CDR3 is TGCGCCAGCAGCCAACCCGGGTCCGAATATGGCTACACCTTC.

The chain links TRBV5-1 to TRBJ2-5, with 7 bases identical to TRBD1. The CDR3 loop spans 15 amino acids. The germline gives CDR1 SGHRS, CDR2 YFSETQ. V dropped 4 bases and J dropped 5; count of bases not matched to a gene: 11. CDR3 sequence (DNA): TGCGCCAGCAGCCTACTAGGGGGCTCGGGGGAGACCCAGTACTTC. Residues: CASSLLGGSGETQYF. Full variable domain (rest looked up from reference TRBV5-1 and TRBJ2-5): KAGVTQTPRYLIKTRGQQVTLSCSPISGHRSVSWYQQTPGQGLQFLFEYFSETQRNKGNFPGRFSGRQFSNSRSEMNVSTLELGDSALYLCASSLLGGSGETQYFGPGTRLLVL.

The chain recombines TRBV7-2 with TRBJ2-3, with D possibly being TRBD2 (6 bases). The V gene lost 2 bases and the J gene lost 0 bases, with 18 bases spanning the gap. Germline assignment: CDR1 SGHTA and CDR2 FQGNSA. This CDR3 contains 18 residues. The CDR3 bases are TGTGCCAGCAGCTTATACGGTTTGGCGGGGACTAGCACAGATACGCAGTATTTT. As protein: CASSLYGLAGTSTDTQYF.

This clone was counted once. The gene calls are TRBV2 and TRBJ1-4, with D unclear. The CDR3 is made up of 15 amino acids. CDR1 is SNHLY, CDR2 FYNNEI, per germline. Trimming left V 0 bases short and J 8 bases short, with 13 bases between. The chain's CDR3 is CASSEAGGFGEKLFF. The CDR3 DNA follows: TGTGCCAGCAGTGAAGCGGGCGGGTTTGGGGAAAAACTGTTTTTT.

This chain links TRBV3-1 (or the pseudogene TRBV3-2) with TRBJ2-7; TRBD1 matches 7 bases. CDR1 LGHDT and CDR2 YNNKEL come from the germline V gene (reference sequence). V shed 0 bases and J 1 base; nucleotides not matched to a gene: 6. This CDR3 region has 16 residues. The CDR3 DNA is TGTGCCAGCAGCCAAGACGTGAGGGGGCCTTCCTACGAGCAGTACTTC. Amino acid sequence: CASSQDVRGPSYEQYF.

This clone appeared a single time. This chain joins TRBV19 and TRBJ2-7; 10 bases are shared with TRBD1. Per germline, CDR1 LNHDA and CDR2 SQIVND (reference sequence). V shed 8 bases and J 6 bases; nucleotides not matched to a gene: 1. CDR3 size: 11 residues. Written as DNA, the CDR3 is TGTGCCAGTCGGGACAGGGGCGAGCAGTACTTC. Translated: CASRDRGEQYF. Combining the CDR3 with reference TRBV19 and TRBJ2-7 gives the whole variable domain DGGITQSPKYLFRKEGQNVTLSCEQNLNHDAMYWYRQDPGQGLRLIYYSQIVNDFQKGDIAEGYSVSREKKESFPLTVTSAQKNPTAFYLCASRDRGEQYFGPGTRLTVT.

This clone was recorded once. The CDR3 region is CASSGLAGGLNEQYF. In DNA form, the CDR3 reads TGTGCCAGCAGCGGCCTTGCGGGGGGGCTCAACGAGCAGTACTTC. The chain uses TRBV9 and TRBJ2-7; 9 bases align to TRBD2. This CDR3 comprises 15 residues. The V gene end was trimmed by 3 bases and the J gene end by 5 bases; junction bases not matched to a gene: 9. Germline loops: CDR1 SGDLS, CDR2 YYNGEE. Variable domain in full (rest from reference TRBV9 and TRBJ2-7): DSGVTQTPKHLITATGQRVTLRCSPRSGDLSVYWYQQSLDQGLQFLIQYYNGEERAKGNILERFSAQQFPDLHSELNLSSLELGDSALYFCASSGLAGGLNEQYFGPGTRLTVT.

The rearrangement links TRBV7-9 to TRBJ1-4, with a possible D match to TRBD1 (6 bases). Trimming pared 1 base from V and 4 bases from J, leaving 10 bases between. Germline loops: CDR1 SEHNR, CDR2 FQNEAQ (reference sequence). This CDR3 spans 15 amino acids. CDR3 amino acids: CASSLVDRVNEKLFF. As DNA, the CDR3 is TGTGCCAGCAGCTTAGTGGACAGAGTTAATGAAAAACTGTTTTTT.

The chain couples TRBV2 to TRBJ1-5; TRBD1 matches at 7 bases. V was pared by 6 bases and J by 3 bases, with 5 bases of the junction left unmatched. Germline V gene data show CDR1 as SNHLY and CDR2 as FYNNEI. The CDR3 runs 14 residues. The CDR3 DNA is TGTGCCAGCAGGGTCACAGGGGACAATCAGCCCCAGCATTTT. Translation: CASRVTGDNQPQHF.

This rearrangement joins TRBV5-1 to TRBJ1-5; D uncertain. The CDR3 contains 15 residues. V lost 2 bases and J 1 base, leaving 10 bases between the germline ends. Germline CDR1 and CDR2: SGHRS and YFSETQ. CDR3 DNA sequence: TGCGCCAGCAGCTTAGAGGGAGTGAGCAATCAGCCCCAGCATTTT. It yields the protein CASSLEGVSNQPQHF.

CDR3 residues: CAISGDRVDTQYF. The CDR3 coding sequence is TGTGCCATCAGCGGGGACAGGGTAGATACGCAGTATTTT. This sequence joins TRBV10-3 and TRBJ2-3, with 9 bases matching TRBD1. The CDR3 extends over 13 amino acids. Germline V gene sequence: CDR1 ENHRY, CDR2 SYGVKD. The ends lost 6 bases at V and 5 bases at J; junction bases unmatched: 3.